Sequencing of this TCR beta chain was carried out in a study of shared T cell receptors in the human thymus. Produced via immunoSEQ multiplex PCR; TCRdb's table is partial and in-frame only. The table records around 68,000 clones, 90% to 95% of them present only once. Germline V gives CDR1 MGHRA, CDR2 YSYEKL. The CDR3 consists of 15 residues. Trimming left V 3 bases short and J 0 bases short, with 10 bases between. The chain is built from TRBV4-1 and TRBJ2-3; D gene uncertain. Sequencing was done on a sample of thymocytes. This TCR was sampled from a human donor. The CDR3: CASSQGPPSTDTQYF. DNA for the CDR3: TGCGCCAGCAGCCAGGGTCCTCCTAGCACAGATACGCAGTATTTT.